A selection of T cell receptor beta chains follows, all from one sample in a study of blood T cell repertoires in COVID-19. TCRdb's table, derived via immunoSEQ multiplex PCR, lists solely in-frame clones and lacks some. The sample yields about 130,000 clones, roughly 80% seen once. The sample consisted of peripheral blood. These receptors all stem from an elderly man with COVID-19, enrolled during active disease. Each CDR3 is given with its conserved first and last residue. D genes are given only for firm matches. Clone sizes are given selectively: once, few, many, or a class where the clone is expanded.

TRBD1	-	TRBV25-1	TRBJ1-3	TGTGCCAGCAGTGGACAGGGTCTGGGAAACACCATATATTTT	CASSGQGLGNTIYF
TRBD2	-	TRBV7-9	TRBJ2-7	TGTGCCAGCAGCTGGACTAGCGGAACCTACGAGCAGTACTTC	CASSWTSGTYEQYF
TRBD2	-	TRBV9	TRBJ2-3	TGTGCCAGCAGCGAATACCAGGCGACTAGCGGGAGGTCAGATACGCAGTATTTT	CASSEYQATSGRSDTQYF
-	-	TRBV25-1	TRBJ2-3	TGTGCCAGCAGTTATACCCTATCCCCAGATACGCAGTATTTT	CASSYTLSPDTQYF
-	-	TRBV7-8	TRBJ1-6	TGTGCCAGCAGCTTATGGTTCCCAAGGGGTAATTCACCCCTCCACTTT	CASSLWFPRGNSPLHF
TRBD1	once	TRBV11-2	TRBJ1-1	TGTGCCAGCAGCTTAGCAGGGGGCGGATACACTGAAGCTTTCTTT	CASSLAGGGYTEAFF
-	-	TRBV12-3/TRBV12-4	TRBJ2-5	TGTGCCAGCAGTTTGGGGCACGGCGAGACCCAGTACTTC	CASSLGHGETQYF
TRBD1	once	TRBV9	TRBJ2-3	TGTGCCAGCTCCTCTTGGACAGGGGGCGGAGATACGCAGTATTTT	CASSSWTGGGDTQYF
-	once	TRBV28	TRBJ1-2	TGTGCCAGCAGCTCTCCGACAGGACGGGGCTACACCTTC	CASSSPTGRGYTF
-	-	TRBV25-1	TRBJ1-1	TGTGCCAGCAGTTCACTTGGTCAGGCGGGCACTGAAGCTTTCTTT	CASSSLGQAGTEAFF
TRBD2	-	TRBV4-2	TRBJ2-5	TGTGCCAGCAGCCAACCCGGGACTAGCGGGAAAGAGACCCAGTACTTC	CASSQPGTSGKETQYF
TRBD1	-	TRBV30	TRBJ1-1	TGTGCCTGGAGTGGGAAGGGACAGGGGGCGCGGGAAGCTTTCTTT	CAWSGKGQGAREAFF
-	-	TRBV25-1	TRBJ2-2	TGTGCCAGCACCCGTCCGGGGAACACCAGGGAGCTGTTTTTT	CASTRPGNTRELFF
-	-	TRBV28	TRBJ1-2	TGTGCCAGCAGTAGCCGCGGGGGGGGCAACCCTCCTAACTATGGCTACACCTTC	CASSSRGGGNPPNYGYTF
-	-	TRBV7-3	TRBJ1-1	TGTGCCAGCAGCTTTAGGAGGGACACTGAAGCTTTCTTT	CASSFRRDTEAFF
TRBD2	-	TRBV5-5	TRBJ2-7	TGTGCCAGCAGCCCCTATCCGGGACTAGCGGGTTACGAGCAGTACTTC	CASSPYPGLAGYEQYF
TRBD2	many	TRBV11-3	TRBJ2-1	TGTGCCAGCAGCTTAGCTGGGACTACAGACAATGAGCAGTTCTTC	CASSLAGTTDNEQFF
TRBD2	-	TRBV19	TRBJ2-1	TGTGCCAGTAGTGCGGGAGGTCACAATGAGCAGTTCTTC	CASSAGGHNEQFF
-	-	TRBV6-4	TRBJ2-3	TGTGCCAGCAGTGACTCAGGGGGGGGACCAGATACGCAGTATTTT	CASSDSGGGPDTQYF
-	-	TRBV20-1	TRBJ2-7	TGCAGTGCTCTTGACAACTACGAGCAGTACTTC	CSALDNYEQYF
TRBD2	-	TRBV7-8	TRBJ2-7	TGTGCCAGCAGCTTATACGGGAGGGTAAGGTACGAGCAGTACTTC	CASSLYGRVRYEQYF
TRBD2	few	TRBV5-6	TRBJ2-5	TGTGCCAGCAGCCAGACTAGCGGGGGCCAAGAGACCCAGTACTTC	CASSQTSGGQETQYF
-	few	TRBV7-6	TRBJ1-6	TGTGCCAGCAGCTCTCTGACAGAGGTGAATTCACCCCTCCACTTT	CASSSLTEVNSPLHF
-	once	TRBV30	TRBJ2-1	TGTGCCTGGAGATCAGCGGAATACAATGAGCAGTTCTTC	CAWRSAEYNEQFF
-	many	TRBV5-4	TRBJ2-7	TGTGCCAGCAGCTTGGACGGGGGACTCTACGAGCAGTACTTC	CASSLDGGLYEQYF
-	-	TRBV2	TRBJ1-4	TGTGCCAGCAGTGGTCAGGCGAATGAAAAACTGTTTTTT	CASSGQANEKLFF
TRBD1	-	TRBV6-6	TRBJ1-4	TGTGCCAGCACCGGACAGGGAGGAAAACTGTTTTTT	CASTGQGGKLFF
TRBD2	few	TRBV12-3/TRBV12-4	TRBJ2-3	TGTGCCAGCAGCGTCGGGGGGGGAGATACGCAGTATTTT	CASSVGGGDTQYF
-	-	TRBV29-1	TRBJ1-2	TGCAGCGCCACGACAGTCACCGGCTACACCTTC	CSATTVTGYTF
-	-	TRBV28	TRBJ2-1	TGTGCCAGTAACCAGGACAACTCTTACAATGAGCAGTTCTTC	CASNQDNSYNEQFF
TRBD1	-	TRBV5-5	TRBJ1-1	TGTGCCAGCAGCTCACATCAGGGGGACACTGAAGCTTTCTTT	CASSSHQGDTEAFF